Each of the 19 T cell receptor beta chains below was sequenced from the same sample in a study of cytomegalovirus exposure and HLA in healthy donors. Primers for the PCR totalled 60 Vbeta and 13 Jbeta. Libraries were prepared by immunoSEQ multiplex PCR; TCRdb keeps only in-frame clonotypes and omits some of them. This sample has some 120,000 clones, with roughly 82% found just once. Sequenced input: PBMCs. The receptors come from a male donor in good health and CMV-seropositive.

The V call is TRBV7-8, the J call TRBJ1-4; D is ambiguous. This CDR3 has 17 residues. Trimming shortened V by 1 base and J by 0 bases, and 12 bases separated the two germline ends. Germline CDR1 reads SGHVS; CDR2 reads FQNEAQ. CDR3 loop: CASSLVGIWATNEKLFF. The CDR3 bases are TGTGCCAGCAGCTTAGTGGGCATTTGGGCAACTAATGAAAAACTGTTTTTT.

The chain is built from TRBV19 and TRBJ1-3, with TRBD1 identical over 7 bases. Germline trimming cut 4 bases from V and 4 bases from J; bases unmatched to any gene: 1. Germline V CDR1 and CDR2: LNHDA, SQIVND (reference sequence). The CDR3 is made up of 13 amino acids. In nucleotides, the CDR3 is TGTGCCAGTAGTACGGACAGGGGAAACACCATATATTTT. Its protein is CASSTDRGNTIYF.

V is TRBV10-3 and J is TRBJ2-5; 10 bases line up with TRBD2. The CDR3 is 14 residues long. J gave up 5 bases and V 9 bases, and 9 bases lay outside the gene matches. CDR1 is ENHRY, CDR2 SYGVKD, per germline. CDR3 sequence reads: CAIRGTSAGETQYF. Written as DNA, the CDR3 is TGTGCCATTCGGGGGACTAGCGCAGGGGAGACCCAGTACTTC.

This rearrangement joins TRBV19 to TRBJ2-1, with TRBD2 identical over 14 bases. The CDR3 covers 15 residues. Trimming cost V 7 bases and J 4 bases; bases outside gene matches: 3. Germline values: CDR1 LNHDA, CDR2 SQIVND (reference sequence). The CDR3 sequence: CASTGTSGGYNEQFF. CDR3 nucleotides: TGTGCCAGTACCGGGACTAGCGGGGGTTACAATGAGCAGTTCTTC.

This clone was recorded once. The chain employs TRBV5-5 and TRBJ2-7, with 9 bases fitting TRBD1. Germline assignment: CDR1 SGHKS and CDR2 YYEKEE (reference sequence). The CDR3 spans 15 residues. Trimming cost V 3 bases and J 3 bases; bases outside gene matches: 7. The CDR3 sequence is CASSWGQGADYEQYF. The CDR3 nucleotides read TGTGCCAGCAGCTGGGGACAGGGAGCCGACTACGAGCAGTACTTC.

The CDR3: CASTSGRHEQYF. In DNA, the CDR3 is TGTGCCAGTACTAGCGGGAGGCACGAGCAGTACTTC. The V call is TRBV6-5, the J call TRBJ2-7; 12 nucleotides match TRBD2. V shed 9 bases, J shed 5 bases, and the junction held 2 bases outside the gene matches. This CDR3 has 12 amino acids. Germline values: CDR1 MNHEY, CDR2 SVGAGI.

This clone was detected a few times. The chain is built from TRBV14 and TRBJ2-7, with 9 bases lining up with TRBD1. This CDR3 has 15 residues. V dropped 3 bases and J dropped 11; count of bases not matched to a gene: 14. Germline V lookup: CDR1 SGHDN, CDR2 FVKESK. The CDR3 DNA sequence: TGTGCCAGCAGCCAGGGGGGACAGGGCCGGCCGACTAAGTACTTC. Its protein is CASSQGGQGRPTKYF.

This chain uses TRBV7-2 with TRBJ2-7; a possible D gene is TRBD2 (7 bases). The germline V gene encodes CDR1 SGHTA and CDR2 FQGNSA. This CDR3 has 15 residues. Trimming took off 6 bases at V and 5 bases at J, with 20 bases between the two ends. This CDR3 is CASRRTALASDEQYF. As DNA, the CDR3 is TGTGCCAGCAGGAGGACAGCACTAGCGAGCGACGAGCAGTACTTC. The variable domain in full, completed from reference TRBV7-2 and TRBJ2-7, reads GAGVSQSPSNKVTEKGKDVELRCDPISGHTALYWYRQSLGQGLEFLIYFQGNSAPDKSGLPSDRFSAERTGGSVSTLTIQRTQQEDSAVYLCASRRTALASDEQYFGPGTRLTVT.

This clone was recorded a few times. The chain employs TRBV13 and TRBJ2-5, with 8 bases matching TRBD2. Germline V gene sequence: CDR1 PRHDT, CDR2 FYEKMQ (reference sequence). V gave up 6 bases and J gave up 5 bases; unmatched junction bases: 8. The CDR3 sequence is 14 residues long. The CDR3 nucleotides are TGTGCCAGCAGTCGACGGGGGGGAGGGGAGACCCAGTACTTC. Amino acid sequence: CASSRRGGGETQYF. Full variable domain (outside the CDR3, taken from reference TRBV13 and TRBJ2-5): AAGVIQSPRHLIKEKRETATLKCYPIPRHDTVYWYQQGPGQDPQFLISFYEKMQSDKGSIPDRFSAQQFSDYHSELNMSSLELGDSALYFCASSRRGGGETQYFGPGTRLLVL.

J is TRBJ1-3 and V is TRBV2; 9 bases match TRBD1. CDR3 length equals 15 residues. CDR1 and CDR2 (germline): SNHLY, FYNNEI. Unmatched junction bases numbered 6, after V lost 6 bases and J lost 3 bases. CDR3 protein: CASSPDRGRGNTIYF. The DNA of the CDR3 is TGTGCCAGCAGCCCGGACAGGGGTCGTGGAAACACCATATATTTT. Variable domain in full (rest from reference TRBV2 and TRBJ1-3): EPEVTQTPSHQVTQMGQEVILRCVPISNHLYFYWYRQILGQKVEFLVSFYNNEISEKSEIFDDQFSVERPDGSNFTLKIRSTKLEDSAMYFCASSPDRGRGNTIYFGEGSWLTVV.

With regard to this clone: Germline is not matched at one junction end, which may reflect a read error. The chain is built from TRBV7-7 and TRBJ2-1; TRBD2 agrees at 10 bases. There are 15 residues in the CDR3. CDR1 SSHAT and CDR2 FNYEAQ come from the germline V gene (reference sequence). DNA for the CDR3: TGTGCTAGCAGCTTAGCGGGAGGAGCATACAATGAGCAGTTCTTC. This translates into CASSLAGGAYNEQFF.

A single count supports this clone. The chain combines TRBV18 with TRBJ2-5, with 11 nucleotides matching TRBD1. The CDR3 spans 16 residues. Germline V gene data show CDR1 as KGHSH and CDR2 as LQKENI. V gave up 3 bases and J gave up 4 bases; unmatched junction bases: 7. CDR3: CASSPAGGTGGETQYF. CDR3 coding DNA: TGTGCCAGCTCACCCGCAGGCGGGACAGGGGGAGAGACCCAGTACTTC. Using reference TRBV18 and TRBJ2-5 for the parts outside the CDR3, the full variable domain is NAGVMQNPRHLVRRRGQEARLRCSPMKGHSHVYWYRQLPEEGLKFMVYLQKENIIDESGMPKERFSAEFPKEGPSILRIQQVVRGDSAAYFCASSPAGGTGGETQYFGPGTRLLVL.

This chain links TRBV10-3 with TRBJ1-1; D remains ambiguous. Deletions cut 4 bases from V and 3 bases from J, with 9 bases between. Germline assignment: CDR1 ENHRY and CDR2 SYGVKD. The CDR3 consists of 13 residues. This chain's CDR3 is CAISVERDTEAFF. The DNA of the CDR3 is TGTGCCATCAGTGTAGAGAGGGACACTGAAGCTTTCTTT.

This chain connects TRBV14 to TRBJ2-1, with 8 bases lining up with TRBD1. CDR1 is SGHDN, CDR2 FVKESK, per germline. There are 15 residues in the CDR3. The trim removed 1 base at V and 5 bases at J, leaving 4 bases unmatched. The CDR3 loop is CASSQGQGLNNEQFF. CDR3 DNA: TGTGCCAGCAGCCAAGGACAGGGGCTAAACAATGAGCAGTTCTTC.

The J gene is TRBJ2-5, the V gene TRBV7-3; D not resolved. The CDR3 runs 13 residues. Germline assignment: CDR1 SGHTA and CDR2 FQGTGA. The V end was cut by 1 base, the J end by 5 bases, with 8 bases between. In DNA, the CDR3 is TGTGCCAGCAGCTTAAACATATGGGAGACCCAGTACTTC. Its protein product is CASSLNIWETQYF. Variable domain in full (rest from reference TRBV7-3 and TRBJ2-5): GAGVSQTPSNKVTEKGKYVELRCDPISGHTALYWYRQSLGQGPEFLIYFQGTGAADDSGLPNDRFFAVRPEGSVSTLKIQRTERGDSAVYLCASSLNIWETQYFGPGTRLLVL.

The gene calls are TRBV7-9 and TRBJ1-1; possible D gene TRBD1, 6 bases. V was clipped by 3 bases and J by 4 bases, with 12 bases between them. CDR1 is SEHNR and CDR2 is FQNEAQ in the germline V gene (reference sequence). This CDR3 is built from 14 residues. The CDR3 spells CASSLQGFATEAFF. The CDR3 coding sequence is TGTGCCAGCAGCTTGCAGGGGTTCGCCACTGAAGCTTTCTTT.

The chain employs TRBV4-1 and TRBJ2-5; no definite D call. Germline-derived CDR1 and CDR2 are MGHRA and YSYEKL. V was cut by 1 base and J by 5 bases, with 8 bases left in between. The CDR3 runs to 13 residues. CDR3 sequence reads: CASSQAAWETQYF. The CDR3 nucleotides read TGCGCCAGCAGCCAAGCAGCGTGGGAGACCCAGTACTTC.

The genes are TRBV2 and TRBJ2-1, with TRBD2 matching over 8 bases. CDR3 size: 15 residues. From germline, CDR1 is SNHLY and CDR2 FYNNEI. V shed 6 bases and J 9 bases; nucleotides not matched to a gene: 13. The CDR3 loop is CASSRLAGGFGEQFF. In DNA, the CDR3 is TGTGCCAGCAGCCGCCTCGCGGGAGGCTTTGGTGAGCAGTTCTTC. The full variable domain, with the rest looked up from reference TRBV2 and TRBJ2-1, is EPEVTQTPSHQVTQMGQEVILRCVPISNHLYFYWYRQILGQKVEFLVSFYNNEISEKSEIFDDQFSVERPDGSNFTLKIRSTKLEDSAMYFCASSRLAGGFGEQFFGPGTRLTVL.

This chain uses TRBV6-5 with TRBJ1-1; D ambiguous. The V end was cut by 7 bases, the J end by 0 bases, with 12 bases between. CDR1 is MNHEY and CDR2 is SVGAGI in the germline V gene. The CDR3 has 14 amino acids. CDR3 sequence reads: CASKVEQLNTEAFF. In nucleotides, the CDR3 is TGTGCCAGCAAAGTCGAACAGCTGAACACTGAAGCTTTCTTT.